This T cell receptor beta chain was recorded in a study of OX40 agonist ivuxolimab in advanced cancers. Libraries were prepared by immunoSEQ multiplex PCR; TCRdb keeps only in-frame clonotypes and omits some of them. The data show 120,000 or so clones, around 95% seen once. Exclusion of a patient followed from autoimmune disease history or systemic immunosuppression. The CDR3 consists of 16 residues. Trimming took 7 bases from V and 0 from J; bases not matched to a gene: 8. Germline V gives CDR1 MDHEN, CDR2 SYDVKM. This sequence joins TRBV28 and TRBJ2-1; 8 bases are shared with TRBD1. This sequence originates from an adult with an advanced solid tumor such as melanoma, head and neck, liver or kidney cancer. This sample comprised CD4+ or CD8+ T cells sorted from blood, obtained in a trial of the OX40 agonist ivuxolimab. The CDR3 DNA is TGTGCCAGCATCAGCCAGGGGACAGGCTCCTACAATGAGCAGTTCTTC. It translates to CASISQGTGSYNEQFF.